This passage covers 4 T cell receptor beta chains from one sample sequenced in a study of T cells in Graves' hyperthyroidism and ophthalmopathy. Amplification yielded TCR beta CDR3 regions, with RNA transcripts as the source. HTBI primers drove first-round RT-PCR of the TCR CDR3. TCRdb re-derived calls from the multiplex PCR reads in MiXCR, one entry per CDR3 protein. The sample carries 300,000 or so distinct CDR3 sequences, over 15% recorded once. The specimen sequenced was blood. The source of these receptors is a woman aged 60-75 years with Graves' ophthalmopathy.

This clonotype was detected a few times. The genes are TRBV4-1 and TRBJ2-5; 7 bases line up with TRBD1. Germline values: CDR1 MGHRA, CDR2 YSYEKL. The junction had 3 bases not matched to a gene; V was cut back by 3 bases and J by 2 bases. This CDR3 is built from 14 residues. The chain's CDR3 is CASSQTGIQETQYF. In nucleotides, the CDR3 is TGCGCCAGCAGCCAGACAGGGATACAAGAGACCCAGTACTTC.

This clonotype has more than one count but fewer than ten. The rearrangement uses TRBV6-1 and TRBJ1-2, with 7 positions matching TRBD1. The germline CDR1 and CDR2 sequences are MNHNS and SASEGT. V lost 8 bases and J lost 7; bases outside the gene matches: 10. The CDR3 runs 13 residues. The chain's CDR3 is CASRRGIASGYTF. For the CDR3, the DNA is TGTGCCAGCCGCAGGGGGATTGCGTCTGGCTACACCTTC.

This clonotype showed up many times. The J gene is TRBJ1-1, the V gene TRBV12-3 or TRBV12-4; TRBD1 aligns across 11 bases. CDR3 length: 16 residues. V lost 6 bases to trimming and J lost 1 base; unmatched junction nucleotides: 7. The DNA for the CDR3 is TGTGCCAGCAGCATCGGGACAGGGGGAGGGAACACTGAAGCTTTCTTT. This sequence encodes CASSIGTGGGNTEAFF.

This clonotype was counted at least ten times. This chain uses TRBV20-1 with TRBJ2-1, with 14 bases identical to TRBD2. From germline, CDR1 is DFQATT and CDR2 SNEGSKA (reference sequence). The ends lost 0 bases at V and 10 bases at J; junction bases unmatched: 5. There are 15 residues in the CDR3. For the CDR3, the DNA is TGCAGTGCTAGAGAGGGACTAGCGGGAGTAAGCGAGCAGTTCTTC. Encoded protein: CSAREGLAGVSEQFF.